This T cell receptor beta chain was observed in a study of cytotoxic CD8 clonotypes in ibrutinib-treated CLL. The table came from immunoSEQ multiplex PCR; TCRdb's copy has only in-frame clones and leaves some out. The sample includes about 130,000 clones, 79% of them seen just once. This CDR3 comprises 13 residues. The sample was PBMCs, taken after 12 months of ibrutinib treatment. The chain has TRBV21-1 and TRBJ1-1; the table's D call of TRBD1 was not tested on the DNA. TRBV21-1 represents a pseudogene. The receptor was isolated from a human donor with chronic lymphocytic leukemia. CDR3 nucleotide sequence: TGTGCCAGCAGCAGACAGGGAGGAACTGAAGCTTTCTTT. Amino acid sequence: CASSRQGGTEAFF.